One sample yielded the 8 T cell receptor beta chains listed below, sequenced in a study of T cells in Graves' hyperthyroidism and ophthalmopathy. Regions amplified from RNA transcripts were the TCR beta CDR3 regions. The TCR CDR3 first-round RT-PCR relied on the HTBI primer set. TCRdb processed the multiplex PCR reads anew with MiXCR; each CDR3 protein has one entry. The table has 130,000 or so distinct CDR3 sequences, roughly a fifth seen once. Sequencing was done on a sample of blood. The receptor set was obtained from a woman in her forties or fifties with Graves' hyperthyroidism that later progressed to Graves' ophthalmopathy.

This clonotype showed up many times. The chain employs TRBV30 and TRBJ1-1; D is perhaps TRBD1 (6 bases). Trimming took 3 bases from V and 5 from J, leaving 19 bases between them. This CDR3 is 15 amino acids long. Germline CDR1 is GTSNPN and CDR2 is SVGIG (reference sequence). The CDR3 region has the DNA TGTGCCTGGAGCCCACCCAGGGGAGGGCGAACTGAAGCTTTCTTT. It codes for CAWSPPRGGRTEAFF.

This clonotype appeared a few times. This chain connects TRBV5-4 to TRBJ2-6; a weak D match, TRBD1 (5 bases). Looked up from germline, CDR1 is SGHNT and CDR2 is YYREEE (reference sequence). This CDR3 is 16 amino acids long. Trimming stripped 0 bases from V and 0 bases from J, with 7 bases between. CDR3 bases: TGTGCCAGCAGCTTGGACAGGTTCTCTGGGGCCAACGTCCTGACTTTC. Protein: CASSLDRFSGANVLTF.

The table lists this clonotype with a few counts. The gene calls are TRBV6-1 and TRBJ2-7; D call uncertain. The CDR3 consists of 13 residues. Germline V gives CDR1 MNHNS, CDR2 SASEGT. V was cut by 1 base and J by 7 bases, with 11 bases left in between. CDR3 nucleotides: TGTGCCAGCAGTGAAGGAAGGGTCTTAGAGCAGTACTTC. Protein: CASSEGRVLEQYF.

This clonotype is termed medium-sized (0.01 to 0.1%). V usage is TRBV12-3 or TRBV12-4 and J usage is TRBJ2-1, with 7 bases that match TRBD1. This CDR3 spans 12 amino acids. V gave up 4 bases and J gave up 10 bases; unmatched junction bases: 4. Written as DNA, the CDR3 is TGTGCCAGCAGTTCCGGGACAGTGGAGCAGTTCTTC. Translating it yields CASSSGTVEQFF.

The chain uses TRBV28 and TRBJ2-7, with 8 bases lining up with TRBD1. Germline loops: CDR1 MDHEN, CDR2 SYDVKM. V was pared by 11 bases and J by 3 bases, with 15 bases of the junction left unmatched. The CDR3 runs 15 residues. DNA for the CDR3: TGTGCCTGCAAAGGACAGGGCGGGAATATCTACGAGCAGTACTTC. Amino acids: CACKGQGGNIYEQYF.

A word on this clonotype: This may stem from a read error, because a much larger clone lies one nucleotide away. The V call is TRBV28, the J call TRBJ2-6, with D possibly matching TRBD2 (5 bases). The CDR3 runs 20 residues. V shed 6 bases and J shed 2 bases, with 26 bases lying between them. Germline lookup yields CDR1 MDHEN and CDR2 SYDVKM. The CDR3 DNA reads as TGTGCCAGCAGCCTCCCAGGTGTGGGCGGACTGAGCACTGGGGCCAACGTCCTGACTTTC. It is translated as CASSLPGVGGLSTGANVLTF.

There are many counts of this clonotype. The V and J genes are TRBV5-1 and TRBJ1-1, with 10 bases aligning to TRBD1. The CDR3 loop spans 16 amino acids. Losses at the gene ends were 4 bases for V and 0 bases for J; bases not matched to a gene: 6. Germline V gene data show CDR1 as SGHRS and CDR2 as YFSETQ. The CDR3 here is CASSPGQGVMNTEAFF. CDR3 coding DNA: TGCGCCAGCAGCCCCGGACAGGGGGTGATGAACACTGAAGCTTTCTTT.

The table lists this clonotype with many counts. V gene TRBV20-1 combines with J gene TRBJ2-7; the match to TRBD2 covers 7 bases. Germline CDR1 reads DFQATT; CDR2 reads SNEGSKA (reference sequence). The CDR3 extends over 12 amino acids. Trimming took 2 bases from V and 2 from J; bases not matched to a gene: 0. DNA for the CDR3: TGCAGTGCTAGACTAGCGGCCTACGAGCAGTACTTC. This translates into CSARLAAYEQYF.